This T cell receptor (beta chain) was retrieved from a study of blood T cell repertoires in COVID-19. In the study's own analysis: Nucleated cell counts were estimated from reference gene primer amplification. Some clones are missing from TCRdb's copy, which holds only in-frame ones; the method was immunoSEQ multiplex PCR. That table gives V, J and clone size, and the DNA gave D and trimming. Of more than 400,000 clones listed, around 90% are singletons. All enrollees were about 18 to 89 years old and from about two dozen US areas. All recovered Cohort 3 donors got two negative PCRs, got clearance, or saw symptom resolution. Germline V CDR1 and CDR2: LGHDT, YNNKEL (reference sequence). The CDR3 runs 12 residues. V shed 3 bases and J shed 5 bases, with 7 bases lying between them.

This clonotype originated in a woman in her late teens or twenties who had recovered from COVID-19. The chain joins TRBV3-1 (or the pseudogene TRBV3-2) to TRBJ2-5; D gene ambiguous. Input material: PBMCs or T cells enriched from blood (not recorded which). CDR3 DNA: TGTGCCAGCAGCCACTCCCAGGAGACCCAGTACTTC. As protein: CASSHSQETQYF.